The clone carrying this TCR beta chain has a count of ten or more. The length of the CDR3 is 14 residues. The V and J ends lost 5 bases and 6 bases, in that order; junction bases with no gene match: 4. MiXCR was run by TCRdb on the 5' RACE reads, yielding one entry per CDR3 protein. Of some 140,000 distinct CDR3 sequences in the sample, more than 5.5% were seen once. The entry originates in a study of CD8 T cells in ankylosing spondylitis. Sample: blood, either unsorted or a sorted T cell fraction (not recorded which). The TCR comes from a female donor with ankylosing spondylitis or in good health (not recorded which). The chain carries TRBV12-3 or TRBV12-4 and TRBJ2-2; 9 nucleotides match TRBD1. The CDR3 DNA reads TGTGCCAGCAGTCCTGGACAGGGGCCCGGGGAGCTGTTTTTT. Translating it yields CASSPGQGPGELFF.